Listed below are T cell receptor beta chains from one sample, sequenced in a study of T cell responses to AZD1222 COVID-19 vaccine. Sequencing used immunoSEQ multiplex PCR; TCRdb keeps in-frame clones, though not all of them. In the table there are around 99,000 clones, about 89% of which are singletons. Material: peripheral blood, obtained on day 0 of AZD1222 vaccination. These receptor sequences come from an adult in good health. CDR3s include the opening cysteine and the closing phenylalanine or tryptophan. D genes are given only for firm matches. A row's size may be missing; if present it is once, few, many or a size class.

clone size,V gene,J gene,D gene,CDR3 protein,CDR3 DNA
NA,TRBV7-2,TRBJ2-3,NA,CASSSSLVGFTDTQYF,TGTGCCAGCAGCTCCTCGCTGGTTGGCTTCACAGATACGCAGTATTTT
NA,TRBV7-3,TRBJ2-3,NA,CASSLGGTDTQYF,TGTGCCAGCAGCTTGGGGGGCACAGATACGCAGTATTTT
NA,TRBV5-1,TRBJ2-2,NA,CASSLIGGKNTGELFF,TGCGCCAGCAGCTTGATTGGCGGGAAGAATACCGGGGAGCTGTTTTTT
NA,TRBV5-6,TRBJ1-2,TRBD1,CASSLRYEDRAVDYGYTF,TGTGCCAGCAGCTTGCGATACGAGGACAGGGCCGTTGACTATGGCTACACCTTC
NA,TRBV18,TRBJ1-1,NA,CASSPLKLSEAFF,TGTGCCAGCTCCCCCCTTAAGCTGTCTGAAGCTTTCTTT
few,TRBV5-1,TRBJ2-2,NA,CASSLVPEGAGTGELFF,TGCGCCAGCAGCTTGGTTCCGGAGGGGGCAGGGACCGGGGAGCTGTTTTTT
once,TRBV12-3/TRBV12-4,TRBJ2-1,NA,CASSLAGEQFF,TGTGCCAGCAGTTTAGCTGGTGAGCAGTTCTTC
NA,TRBV23-1,TRBJ1-1,NA,CASSQEEGSTEAFF,TGCGCCAGCAGTCAGGAAGAAGGGAGCACTGAAGCTTTCTTT
NA,TRBV4-2,TRBJ2-5,TRBD2,CASSQASGGPYQETQYF,TGTGCCAGCAGCCAAGCTAGCGGGGGACCGTACCAAGAGACCCAGTACTTC
NA,TRBV18,TRBJ1-5,NA,CASSALAGRINQPQHF,TGTGCCAGCTCTGCGTTAGCGGGACGGATCAATCAGCCCCAGCATTTT
NA,TRBV9,TRBJ2-2,TRBD1,CASSLDRAGELFF,TGTGCCAGCAGCCTAGACAGGGCCGGGGAGCTGTTTTTT
NA,TRBV4-3,TRBJ2-3,TRBD2,CASSQEAGVADTQYF,TGCGCCAGCAGCCAAGAAGCGGGGGTGGCAGATACGCAGTATTTT
NA,TRBV27,TRBJ2-7,NA,CASSWTATYEQYF,TGTGCCAGCAGCTGGACAGCCACCTACGAGCAGTACTTC